This T cell receptor (beta chain) originates from a study of blood T cells in healthy people across ages. Primers used in a second PCR of roughly 6 to 12 cycles were a sample-barcoded 5' primer and a J-beta primer mix. TCRdb processed the 5' RACE reads anew with MiXCR; each CDR3 protein has one entry. This table holds over 1,500,000 distinct CDR3 sequences, about 50% found once. Germline V gene sequence: CDR1 SEHNR, CDR2 FQNEAQ (reference sequence). The V end was cut by 6 bases, the J end by 8 bases, with 17 bases between. The CDR3 is 14 residues long. The sequence came from a woman in her 40s in good health. V usage is TRBV7-9 and J usage is TRBJ2-1; possibly TRBD1 or TRBD2 for D (7 bases each). Material for sequencing was blood. This CDR3 reads CASRAGGGPDEQFF. In DNA, the CDR3 is TGTGCCAGCAGGGCAGGGGGGGGGCCCGATGAGCAGTTCTTC. Combining the CDR3 with reference TRBV7-9 and TRBJ2-1 gives the whole variable domain DTGVSQNPRHKITKRGQNVTFRCDPISEHNRLYWYRQTLGQGPEFLTYFQNEAQLEKSRLLSDRFSAERPKGSFSTLEIQRTEQGDSAMYLCASRAGGGPDEQFFGPGTRLTVL.